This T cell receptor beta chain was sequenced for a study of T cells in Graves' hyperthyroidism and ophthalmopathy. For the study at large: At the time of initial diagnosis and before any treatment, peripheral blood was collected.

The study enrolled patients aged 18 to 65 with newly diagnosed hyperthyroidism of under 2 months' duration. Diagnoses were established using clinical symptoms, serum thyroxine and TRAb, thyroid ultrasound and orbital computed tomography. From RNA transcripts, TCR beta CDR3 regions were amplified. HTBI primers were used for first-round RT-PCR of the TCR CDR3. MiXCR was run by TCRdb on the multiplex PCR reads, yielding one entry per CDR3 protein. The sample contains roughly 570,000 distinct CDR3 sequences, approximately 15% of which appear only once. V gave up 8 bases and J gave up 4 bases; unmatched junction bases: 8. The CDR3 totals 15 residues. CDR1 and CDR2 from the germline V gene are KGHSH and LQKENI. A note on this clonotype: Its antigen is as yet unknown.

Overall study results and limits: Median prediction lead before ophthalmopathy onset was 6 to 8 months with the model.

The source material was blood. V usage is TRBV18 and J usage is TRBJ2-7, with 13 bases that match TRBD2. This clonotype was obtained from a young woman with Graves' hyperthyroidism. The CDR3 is CASGQGLAGAYEQYF. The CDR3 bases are TGTGCCAGCGGACAAGGACTAGCGGGAGCGTACGAGCAGTACTTC.